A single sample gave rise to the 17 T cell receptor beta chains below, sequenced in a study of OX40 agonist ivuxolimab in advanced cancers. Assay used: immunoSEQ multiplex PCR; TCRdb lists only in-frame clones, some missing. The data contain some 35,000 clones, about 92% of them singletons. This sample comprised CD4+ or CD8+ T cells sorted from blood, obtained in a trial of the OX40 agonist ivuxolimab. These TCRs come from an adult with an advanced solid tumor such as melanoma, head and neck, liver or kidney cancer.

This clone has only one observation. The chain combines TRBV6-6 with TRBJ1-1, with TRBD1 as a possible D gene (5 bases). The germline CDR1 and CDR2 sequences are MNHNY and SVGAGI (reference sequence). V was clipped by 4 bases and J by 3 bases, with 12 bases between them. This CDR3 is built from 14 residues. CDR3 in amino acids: CASSLWDEDTEAFF. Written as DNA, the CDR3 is TGTGCCAGCAGTTTGTGGGACGAGGACACTGAAGCTTTCTTT.

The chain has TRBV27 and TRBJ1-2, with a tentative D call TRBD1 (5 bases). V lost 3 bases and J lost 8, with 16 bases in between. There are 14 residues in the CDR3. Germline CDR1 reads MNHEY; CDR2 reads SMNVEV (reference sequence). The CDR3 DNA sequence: TGTGCCAGCAGTTTTTCCCCCAGGCAGGGAGGCTACACCTTC. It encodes CASSFSPRQGGYTF.

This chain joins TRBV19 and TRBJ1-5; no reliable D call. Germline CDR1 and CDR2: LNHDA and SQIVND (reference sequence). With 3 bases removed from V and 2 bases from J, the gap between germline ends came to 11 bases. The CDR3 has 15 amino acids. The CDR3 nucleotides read TGTGCCAGTAGTATTCTTCGCGGGGGCAATCAGCCCCAGCATTTT. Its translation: CASSILRGGNQPQHF.

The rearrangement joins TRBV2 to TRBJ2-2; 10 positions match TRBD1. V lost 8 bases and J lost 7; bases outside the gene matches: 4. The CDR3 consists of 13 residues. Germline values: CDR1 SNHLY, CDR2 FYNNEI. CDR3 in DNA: TGTGCCAGCGGACAGGGGGAAGGCGGGGAGCTGTTTTTT. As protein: CASGQGEGGELFF.

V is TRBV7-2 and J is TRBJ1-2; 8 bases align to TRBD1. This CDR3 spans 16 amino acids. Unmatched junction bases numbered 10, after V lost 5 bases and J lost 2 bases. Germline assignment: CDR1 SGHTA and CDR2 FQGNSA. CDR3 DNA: TGTGCCAGCAGCCAAGACAGGGGAAGCAGGAACTATGGCTACACCTTC. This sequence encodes CASSQDRGSRNYGYTF. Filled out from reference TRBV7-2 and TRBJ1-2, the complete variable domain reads GAGVSQSPSNKVTEKGKDVELRCDPISGHTALYWYRQSLGQGLEFLIYFQGNSAPDKSGLPSDRFSAERTGGSVSTLTIQRTQQEDSAVYLCASSQDRGSRNYGYTFGSGTRLTVV.

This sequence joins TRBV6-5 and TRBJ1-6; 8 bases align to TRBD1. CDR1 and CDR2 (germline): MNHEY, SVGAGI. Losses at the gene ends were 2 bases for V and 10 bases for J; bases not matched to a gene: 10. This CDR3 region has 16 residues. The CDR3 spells CASSYLGQGKGSPLHF. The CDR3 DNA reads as TGTGCCAGCAGTTACCTCGGACAGGGTAAAGGCTCACCCCTCCACTTT.

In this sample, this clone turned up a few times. CDR3 coding DNA: TGTGCCAGCATCCCCCTCCCCCTAGCGGGAGGCTCCTACGAGCAGTACTTC. This gives the protein CASIPLPLAGGSYEQYF. The chain carries TRBV7-9 and TRBJ2-7, with 11 bases aligning to TRBD2. With 7 bases clipped from V and 0 bases from J, the junction kept 11 bases outside the gene matches. This CDR3 has 17 amino acids. Germline V gene data show CDR1 as SEHNR and CDR2 as FQNEAQ (reference sequence).

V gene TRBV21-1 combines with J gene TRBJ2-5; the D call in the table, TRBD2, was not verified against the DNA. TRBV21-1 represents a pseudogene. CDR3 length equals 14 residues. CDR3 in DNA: TGTGCCAGCAGCGACAGCGGGAGGGTAGAGATCCAGTACTTC. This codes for CASSDSGRVEIQYF.

This chain's CDR3 is CASSPDRGGHEQYF. CDR3 DNA: TGCGCCAGCAGCCCGGACAGGGGCGGGCACGAGCAGTACTTC. The gene calls are TRBV5-1 and TRBJ2-7; 9 bases map to TRBD1. The CDR3 is 14 amino acids. V was pared by 4 bases and J by 5 bases, with 7 bases of the junction left unmatched. Germline V gives CDR1 SGHRS, CDR2 YFSETQ. Full variable domain (rest looked up from reference TRBV5-1 and TRBJ2-7): KAGVTQTPRYLIKTRGQQVTLSCSPISGHRSVSWYQQTPGQGLQFLFEYFSETQRNKGNFPGRFSGRQFSNSRSEMNVSTLELGDSALYLCASSPDRGGHEQYFGPGTRLTVT.

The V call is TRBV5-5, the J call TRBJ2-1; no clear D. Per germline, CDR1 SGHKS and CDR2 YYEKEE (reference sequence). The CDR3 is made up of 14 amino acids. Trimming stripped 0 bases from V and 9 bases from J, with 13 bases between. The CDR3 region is CASSLGPSGGEQFF. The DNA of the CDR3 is TGTGCCAGCAGCTTGGGACCTTCGGGTGGTGAGCAGTTCTTC.

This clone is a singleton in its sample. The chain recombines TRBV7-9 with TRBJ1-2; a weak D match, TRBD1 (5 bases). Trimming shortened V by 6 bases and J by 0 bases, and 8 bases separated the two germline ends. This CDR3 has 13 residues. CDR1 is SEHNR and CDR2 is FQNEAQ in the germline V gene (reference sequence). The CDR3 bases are TGTGCCAGCAGTTGGGACTCTAACTATGGCTACACCTTC. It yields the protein CASSWDSNYGYTF.

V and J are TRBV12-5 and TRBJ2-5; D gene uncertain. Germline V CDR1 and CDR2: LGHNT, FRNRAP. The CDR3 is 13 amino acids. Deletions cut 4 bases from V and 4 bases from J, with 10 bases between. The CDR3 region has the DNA TGTGCTAGTGGTTCTGAGCGTTCAGAGACCCAGTACTTC. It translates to CASGSERSETQYF.

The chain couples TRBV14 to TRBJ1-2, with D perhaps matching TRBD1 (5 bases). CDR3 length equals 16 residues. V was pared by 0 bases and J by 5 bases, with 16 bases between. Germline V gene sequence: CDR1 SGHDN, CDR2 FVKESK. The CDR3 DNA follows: TGTGCCAGCAGCCAAGAGCTCCAGGGCTTGGGATATGGCTACACCTTC. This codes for CASSQELQGLGYGYTF.

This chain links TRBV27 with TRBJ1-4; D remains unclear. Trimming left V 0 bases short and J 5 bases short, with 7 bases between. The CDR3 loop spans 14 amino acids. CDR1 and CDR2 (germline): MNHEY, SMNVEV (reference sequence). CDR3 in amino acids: CASSLSLPNEKLFF. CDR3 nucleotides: TGTGCCAGCAGTTTATCCTTACCGAATGAAAAACTGTTTTTT.

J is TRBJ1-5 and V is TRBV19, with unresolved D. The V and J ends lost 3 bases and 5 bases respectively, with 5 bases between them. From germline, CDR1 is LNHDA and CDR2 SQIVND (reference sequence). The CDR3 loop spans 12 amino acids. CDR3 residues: CASSIGDQPQHF. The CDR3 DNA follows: TGTGCCAGTAGTATTGGGGATCAGCCCCAGCATTTT.

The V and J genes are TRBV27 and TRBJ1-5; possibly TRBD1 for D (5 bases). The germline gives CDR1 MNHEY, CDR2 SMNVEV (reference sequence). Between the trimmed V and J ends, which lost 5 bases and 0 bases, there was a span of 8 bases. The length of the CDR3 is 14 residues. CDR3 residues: CASSPGYSNQPQHF. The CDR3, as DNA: TGTGCCAGCAGTCCAGGGTATAGCAATCAGCCCCAGCATTTT.

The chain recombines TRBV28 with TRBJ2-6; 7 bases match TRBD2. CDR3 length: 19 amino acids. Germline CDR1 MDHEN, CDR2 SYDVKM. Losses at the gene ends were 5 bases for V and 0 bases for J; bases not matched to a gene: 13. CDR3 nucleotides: TGTGCCAGCAGTCCCTGGGGGGGTGTAGGTTACTCTGGGGCCAACGTCCTGACTTTC. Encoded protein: CASSPWGGVGYSGANVLTF.